The clone carrying this TCR beta chain was seen ten or more times. This sample stems from a study of patients and donors after allogeneic stem cell transplantation. V lost 0 bases and J lost 3; bases outside the gene matches: 11. Germline assignment: CDR1 KGHSH and CDR2 LQKENI. CDR3 size: 18 residues. TCRdb reprocessed the RT-PCR reads with MiXCR, giving one entry per CDR3 protein. This table has 25,000 to 30,000 distinct CDR3 sequences, over 7% appearing once. This sequence originates from a human donor who was either an allogeneic HSCT recipient or a stem cell or donor lymphocyte infusion donor (not recorded which). It is not recorded whose cells these are; they may come from a transplant donor. The chain has TRBV18 and TRBJ1-1; TRBD1 matches at 9 bases. Sequences were obtained from blood, either unsorted or a sorted T cell fraction (not recorded which). CDR3 protein: CASSPPQPPGQGYTEAFF. The CDR3 nucleotides read TGTGCCAGCTCACCACCTCAGCCCCCGGGACAGGGTTACACTGAAGCTTTCTTT.